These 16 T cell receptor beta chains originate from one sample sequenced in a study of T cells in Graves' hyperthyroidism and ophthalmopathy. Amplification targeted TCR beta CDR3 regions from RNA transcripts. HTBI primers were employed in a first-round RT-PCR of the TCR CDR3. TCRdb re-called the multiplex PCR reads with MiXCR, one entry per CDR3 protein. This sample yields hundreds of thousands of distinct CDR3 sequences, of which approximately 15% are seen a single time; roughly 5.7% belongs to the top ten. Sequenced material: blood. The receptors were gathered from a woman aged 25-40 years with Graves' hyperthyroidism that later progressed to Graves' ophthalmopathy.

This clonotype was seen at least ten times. CDR3 sequence (DNA): TGTGCCAGTAACACAGGGGTCAATCAGCCCCAGCATTTT. Translation: CASNTGVNQPQHF. The gene calls are TRBV19 and TRBJ1-5; 7 nucleotides agree with TRBD1. The CDR3 consists of 13 residues. Germline V gene data show CDR1 as LNHDA and CDR2 as SQIVND (reference sequence). J was trimmed by 3 bases and V by 7 bases; bases with no gene match: 3.

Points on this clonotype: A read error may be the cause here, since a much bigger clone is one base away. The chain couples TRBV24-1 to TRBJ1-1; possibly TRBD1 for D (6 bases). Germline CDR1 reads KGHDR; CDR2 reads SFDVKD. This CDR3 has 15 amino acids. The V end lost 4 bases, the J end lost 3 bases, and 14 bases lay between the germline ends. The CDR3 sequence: CATSEIRGMDTEAFF. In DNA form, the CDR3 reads TGTGCCACCAGTGAGATCAGGGGAATGGACACTGAAGCTTTCTTT.

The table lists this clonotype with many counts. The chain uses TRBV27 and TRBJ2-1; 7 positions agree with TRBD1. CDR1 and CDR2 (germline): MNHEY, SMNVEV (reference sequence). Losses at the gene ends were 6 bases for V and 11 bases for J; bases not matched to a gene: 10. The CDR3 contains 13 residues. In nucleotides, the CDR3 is TGTGCCAGCAGCAACTCCGGGACAGAAAAGCAGTTCTTC. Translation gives CASSNSGTEKQFF.

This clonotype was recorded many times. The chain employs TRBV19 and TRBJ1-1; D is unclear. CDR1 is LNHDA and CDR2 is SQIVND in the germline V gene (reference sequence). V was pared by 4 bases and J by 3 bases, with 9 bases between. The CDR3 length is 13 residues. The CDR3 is CASSTQRDTEAFF. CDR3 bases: TGTGCCAGTAGTACACAACGGGACACTGAAGCTTTCTTT.

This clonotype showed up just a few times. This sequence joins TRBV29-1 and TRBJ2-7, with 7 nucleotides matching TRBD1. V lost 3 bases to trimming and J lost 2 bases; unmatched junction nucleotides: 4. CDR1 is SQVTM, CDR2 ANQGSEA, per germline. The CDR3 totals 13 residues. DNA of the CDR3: TGCAGCGTTGAGTGGGACAGCCCCTACGAGCAGTACTTC. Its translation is CSVEWDSPYEQYF.

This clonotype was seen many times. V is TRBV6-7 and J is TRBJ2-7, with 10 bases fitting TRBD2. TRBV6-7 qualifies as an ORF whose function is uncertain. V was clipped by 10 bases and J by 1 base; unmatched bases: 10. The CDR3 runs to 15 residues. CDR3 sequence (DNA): TGTGCCACCGGACTGGGACTAGCGCATTCCTACGAGCAGTACTTC. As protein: CATGLGLAHSYEQYF.

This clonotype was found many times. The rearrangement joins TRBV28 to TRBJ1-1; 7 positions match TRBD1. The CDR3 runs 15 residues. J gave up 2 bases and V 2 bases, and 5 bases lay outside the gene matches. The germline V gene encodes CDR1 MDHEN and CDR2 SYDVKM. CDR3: CASSLNDRVNTEAFF. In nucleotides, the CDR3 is TGTGCCAGCAGTTTAAATGACAGGGTTAACACTGAAGCTTTCTTT.

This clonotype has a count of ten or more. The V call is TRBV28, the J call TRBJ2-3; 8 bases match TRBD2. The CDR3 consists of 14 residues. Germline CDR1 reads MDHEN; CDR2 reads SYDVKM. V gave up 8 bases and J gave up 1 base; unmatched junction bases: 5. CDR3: CASLTAGGTDTQYF. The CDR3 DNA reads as TGTGCCAGCTTGACAGCGGGGGGCACAGATACGCAGTATTTT.

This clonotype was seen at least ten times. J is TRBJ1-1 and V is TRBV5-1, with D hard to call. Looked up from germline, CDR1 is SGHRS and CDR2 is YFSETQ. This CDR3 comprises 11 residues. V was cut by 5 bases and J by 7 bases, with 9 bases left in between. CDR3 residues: CASRTEVEAFF. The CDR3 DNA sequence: TGCGCCAGCAGAACAGAAGTTGAAGCTTTCTTT. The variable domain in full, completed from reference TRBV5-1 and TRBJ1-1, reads KAGVTQTPRYLIKTRGQQVTLSCSPISGHRSVSWYQQTPGQGLQFLFEYFSETQRNKGNFPGRFSGRQFSNSRSEMNVSTLELGDSALYLCASRTEVEAFFGQGTRLTVV.

This CDR3 is CASSSGSHSSYEQYF. The CDR3 nucleotides are TGTGCCAGCAGCTCAGGGAGCCATTCCTCCTACGAGCAGTACTTC. The chain recombines TRBV7-2 with TRBJ2-7, with D perhaps TRBD1 or TRBD2 (5 bases each). Germline V gives CDR1 SGHTA, CDR2 FQGNSA. Trimming cost V 4 bases and J 0 bases, with 13 bases left between them. The CDR3 consists of 15 residues. Full variable domain (remainder filled in from reference TRBV7-2 and TRBJ2-7): GAGVSQSPSNKVTEKGKDVELRCDPISGHTALYWYRQSLGQGLEFLIYFQGNSAPDKSGLPSDRFSAERTGGSVSTLTIQRTQQEDSAVYLCASSSGSHSSYEQYFGPGTRLTVT.

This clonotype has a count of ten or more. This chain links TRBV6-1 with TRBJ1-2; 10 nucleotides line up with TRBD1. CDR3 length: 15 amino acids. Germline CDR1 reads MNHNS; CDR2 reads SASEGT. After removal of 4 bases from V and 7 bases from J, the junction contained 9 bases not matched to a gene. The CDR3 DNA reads TGTGCCAGCAGTGGGACTGGACAGGGGGTCTTTGGCTACACCTTC. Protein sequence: CASSGTGQGVFGYTF.

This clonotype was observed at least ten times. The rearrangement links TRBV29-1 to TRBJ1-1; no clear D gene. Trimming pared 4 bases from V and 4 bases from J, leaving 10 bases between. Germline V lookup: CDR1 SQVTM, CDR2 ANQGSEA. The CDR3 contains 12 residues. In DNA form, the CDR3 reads TGCAGCGTTGCGGGAGGAGTCACTGAAGCTTTCTTT. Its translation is CSVAGGVTEAFF.

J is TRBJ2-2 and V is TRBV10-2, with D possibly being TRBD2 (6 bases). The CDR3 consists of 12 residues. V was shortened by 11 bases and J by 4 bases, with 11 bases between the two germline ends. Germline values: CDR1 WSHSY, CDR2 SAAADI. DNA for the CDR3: TGCGCCTCGCGGGACCTCACCGGGGAGCTGTTTTTT. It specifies CASRDLTGELFF.

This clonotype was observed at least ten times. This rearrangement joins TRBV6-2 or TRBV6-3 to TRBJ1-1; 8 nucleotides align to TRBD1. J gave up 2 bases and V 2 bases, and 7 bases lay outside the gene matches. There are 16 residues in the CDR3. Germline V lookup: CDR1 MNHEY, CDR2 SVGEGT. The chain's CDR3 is CASSYRTGIGNTEAFF. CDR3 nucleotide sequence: TGTGCCAGCAGTTACCGGACAGGGATAGGAAACACTGAAGCTTTCTTT.

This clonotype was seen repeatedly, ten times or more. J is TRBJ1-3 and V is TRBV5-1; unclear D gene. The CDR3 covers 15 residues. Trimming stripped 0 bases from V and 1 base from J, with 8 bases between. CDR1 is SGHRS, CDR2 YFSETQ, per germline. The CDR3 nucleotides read TGCGCCAGCAGCTTGGATGCGCCGTCTGGAAACACCATATATTTT. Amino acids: CASSLDAPSGNTIYF.

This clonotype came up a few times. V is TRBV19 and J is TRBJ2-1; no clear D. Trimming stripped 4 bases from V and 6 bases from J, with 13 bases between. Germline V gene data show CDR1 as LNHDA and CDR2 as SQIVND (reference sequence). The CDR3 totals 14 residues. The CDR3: CASSTRTPPNEQFF. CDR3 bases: TGTGCCAGTAGTACACGGACCCCCCCCAATGAGCAGTTCTTC.